The clone carrying this T cell receptor (beta chain) was seen ten or more times. These data come from a study of regulatory T cells in long-lasting Graves disease. The time point is: newly diagnosed GD, antithyroid drugs for less than 3 months. Extracted RNA from PBMCs served as the source of the TCR library. Relying on iRepertoire HTBI primers and Arm-PCR of CDR3 regions, the team built TCR beta libraries. Each CDR3 protein is one row after TCRdb ran MiXCR on the multiplex PCR reads. The top ten hold 20% to 25% of the sample, which has 420,000 or so distinct CDR3 sequences, roughly 15% seen once. The data also belong to a second study, concerning T cells in Graves' hyperthyroidism and ophthalmopathy.

This receptor was taken from a young woman with Graves disease. This sample comprised peripheral blood mononuclear cells (PBMCs), obtained at new diagnosis, from a patient treated with antithyroid drugs.

Here the CDR3 reads CASSVDRGGETQYF. DNA of the CDR3: TGTGCCAGCAGCGTGGACAGGGGTGGGGAGACCCAGTACTTC. The rearrangement links TRBV7-9 to TRBJ2-5; 9 bases match TRBD1. The CDR3 is 14 residues long. V lost 5 bases and J lost 5; bases outside the gene matches: 6. Germline V lookup: CDR1 SEHNR, CDR2 FQNEAQ (reference sequence). Together with reference TRBV7-9 and TRBJ2-5, the CDR3 gives the full variable domain: DTGVSQNPRHKITKRGQNVTFRCDPISEHNRLYWYRQTLGQGPEFLTYFQNEAQLEKSRLLSDRFSAERPKGSFSTLEIQRTEQGDSAMYLCASSVDRGGETQYFGPGTRLLVL.